This entry lists 21 T cell receptor beta chains sequenced from one sample in a study of CD8 T cells in Susac syndrome. RNA in amounts of about 0.5 to 1 ug was reverse transcribed with random hexamers. Using its own MiXCR run on the immunoSEQ multiplex PCR reads, TCRdb lists one record per CDR3 protein. The data contain roughly 150,000 distinct CDR3 sequences, approximately 94% of them singletons. What was sequenced was CD8+ T cells from PBMCs. The source is a human donor with multiple sclerosis.

V and J are TRBV10-3 and TRBJ2-3; 9 bases align to TRBD2. Germline CDR1 ENHRY, CDR2 SYGVKD. V lost 6 bases and J lost 2; bases outside the gene matches: 9. This CDR3 spans 16 amino acids. The CDR3 protein is CAIRTLAGRNTDTQYF. The CDR3 coding sequence is TGTGCCATCAGGACCCTAGCGGGACGAAACACAGATACGCAGTATTTT.

V and J are TRBV23-1 and TRBJ2-7, with D uncertain. TRBV23-1 has ORF status, its function being uncertain. This CDR3 is built from 16 residues. Between the trimmed V and J ends, which lost 3 bases and 5 bases, there was a span of 20 bases. For the CDR3, the DNA is TGCGCCAGCAGTCACCGCTCGACGAATCCTGACCACGAGCAGTACTTC. It is translated as CASSHRSTNPDHEQYF.

The J gene is TRBJ1-4, the V gene TRBV20-1; D uncertain. CDR3 size: 15 residues. Deletions cut 0 bases from V and 0 bases from J, with 8 bases between. Germline V lookup: CDR1 DFQATT, CDR2 SNEGSKA (reference sequence). This CDR3 reads CSAREADATNEKLFF. Written as DNA, the CDR3 is TGCAGTGCTAGAGAGGCGGACGCAACTAATGAAAAACTGTTTTTT.

The genes are TRBV12-3 or TRBV12-4 and TRBJ2-7, with a weak D call TRBD2 (5 bases). There are 13 residues in the CDR3. With 3 bases removed from V and 7 bases from J, the gap between germline ends came to 13 bases. Written as DNA, the CDR3 is TGTGCCAGCAGTTTGCAGGCCAGAGGGGAGCAGTACTTC. Translating gives CASSLQARGEQYF.

For the CDR3, the DNA is TGTGCCAGCAGCTTAGGATCCAAACCTCAGTTCTTC. It encodes CASSLGSKPQFF. The rearrangement links TRBV13 to TRBJ2-1; no clear D gene. CDR1 is PRHDT, CDR2 FYEKMQ, per germline (reference sequence). The V end lost 0 bases, the J end lost 13 bases, and 10 bases lay between the germline ends. There are 12 residues in the CDR3.

The chain recombines TRBV9 with TRBJ2-7, with 9 bases fitting TRBD2. V shed 1 base, J shed 5 bases, and the junction held 7 bases outside the gene matches. The length of the CDR3 is 15 residues. Germline lookup yields CDR1 SGDLS and CDR2 YYNGEE. CDR3 in DNA: TGTGCCAGCAGCGTAACTAGCGGGCGGATACACGAGCAGTACTTC. It is translated as CASSVTSGRIHEQYF.

V and J are TRBV5-1 and TRBJ2-7; TRBD1 agrees at 8 bases. The J segment lost 5 bases and the V segment lost 2 bases, leaving 6 bases of the junction unmatched. Germline assignment: CDR1 SGHRS and CDR2 YFSETQ. The CDR3 extends over 14 amino acids. The CDR3 reads CASSLRTGSHEQYF. The CDR3 bases are TGCGCCAGCAGCTTACGGACAGGGAGCCACGAGCAGTACTTC.

The chain carries TRBV9 and TRBJ1-2; 11 positions agree with TRBD1. This CDR3 region has 15 residues. V was clipped by 4 bases and J by 5 bases; unmatched bases: 7. The germline gives CDR1 SGDLS, CDR2 YYNGEE. The CDR3 loop reads CASSLRTGGSYGYTF. Written as DNA, the CDR3 is TGTGCCAGCAGCCTTCGGACAGGGGGCAGTTATGGCTACACCTTC.

A remark on this clonotype: At one end the junction does not follow the germline gene, possibly because of a read error. The CDR3 region is CASSVAGASNNEQFF. The CDR3 coding sequence is TGTGCCAGCAGCGTGGCGGGAGCCTCCAACAATGAGCAGTTCTTC. The gene calls are TRBV9 and TRBJ2-1, with 7 bases identical to TRBD2. CDR3 length: 15 amino acids. Germline CDR1 reads SGDLS; CDR2 reads YYNGEE.

This clonotype occurred a few times. The chain couples TRBV27 to TRBJ2-7, with a weak D call TRBD1 (6 bases). Germline V CDR1 and CDR2: MNHEY, SMNVEV (reference sequence). Trimming removed 2 bases at V and 2 bases at J, with 7 bases between. This CDR3 is built from 13 residues. CDR3 loop: CASSLNRAYEQYF. For the CDR3, the DNA is TGTGCCAGCAGTTTAAACAGGGCCTACGAGCAGTACTTC.

This rearrangement joins TRBV9 to TRBJ1-1; no reliable D call. CDR1 is SGDLS, CDR2 YYNGEE, per germline. Trimming removed 3 bases at V and 3 bases at J, with 15 bases between. The CDR3 sequence is 15 residues long. CDR3 sequence (DNA): TGTGCCAGCAGCGCAGGACCGGGAGGGCACACTGAAGCTTTCTTT. As protein: CASSAGPGGHTEAFF.

This clonotype was detected only once. V usage is TRBV7-9 and J usage is TRBJ1-2; no firm D call. Between the trimmed V and J ends, which lost 6 bases and 0 bases, there was a span of 17 bases. The CDR3 is 16 amino acids. Germline V gene sequence: CDR1 SEHNR, CDR2 FQNEAQ (reference sequence). CDR3 bases: TGTGCCAGCAGGCAACCGACCGGCCGCACTAACTATGGCTACACCTTC. Amino acid sequence: CASRQPTGRTNYGYTF.

This chain joins TRBV3-1 and TRBJ2-3; TRBD1 is a possible D gene (5 bases). The CDR3 has 17 amino acids. Germline V gene data show CDR1 as LGHDT and CDR2 as YNNKEL (reference sequence). The V end was cut by 5 bases, the J end by 2 bases, with 20 bases between. CDR3 nucleotides: TGTGCCAGCAGCTCCCATAGGGGCAGTCAGAACACAGATACGCAGTATTTT. Translated, it gives CASSSHRGSQNTDTQYF.

CDR3 protein: CASSLGFSSGANVLTF. The CDR3 nucleotides are TGCGCCAGCAGCTTGGGATTTAGCTCTGGGGCCAACGTCCTGACTTTC. The chain is built from TRBV5-1 and TRBJ2-6; D gene uncertain. Germline V gives CDR1 SGHRS, CDR2 YFSETQ. This CDR3 comprises 16 residues. V was clipped by 0 bases and J by 0 bases, with 7 bases between them.

The chain couples TRBV28 to TRBJ2-3; no clear D. The CDR3 length is 16 residues. V was cut by 2 bases and J by 1 base, with 13 bases left in between. Germline V gene data show CDR1 as MDHEN and CDR2 as SYDVKM. The CDR3 reads CASSLGVGRGTDTQYF. In nucleotides, the CDR3 is TGTGCCAGCAGTTTAGGGGTAGGACGGGGCACAGATACGCAGTATTTT.

This rearrangement joins TRBV27 to TRBJ2-7; 8 bases align to TRBD2. Trimming cost V 5 bases and J 2 bases; bases outside gene matches: 8. Germline V CDR1 and CDR2: MNHEY, SMNVEV (reference sequence). This CDR3 has 15 amino acids. Here the CDR3 DNA reads TGTGCCAGCAGTCCCCCCCGGGGGGGGGCCTACGAGCAGTACTTC. Translated: CASSPPRGGAYEQYF.

This rearrangement joins TRBV5-1 to TRBJ2-2; maybe TRBD1 (6 bases). The CDR3 length is 14 residues. V lost 5 bases, J lost 3 bases, and 11 bases lay in between. Germline V CDR1 and CDR2: SGHRS, YFSETQ. The CDR3 is CASRPDRYTGELFF. CDR3 nucleotide sequence: TGCGCCAGCAGACCCGACAGGTACACCGGGGAGCTGTTTTTT.

V gene TRBV12-5 combines with J gene TRBJ1-1; D perhaps matches TRBD1 (6 bases). This CDR3 has 14 residues. Germline CDR1 reads LGHNT; CDR2 reads FRNRAP. V lost 1 base to trimming and J lost 0 bases, with 6 bases between them. In DNA, the CDR3 is TGTGCTAGTGGTTTGGGGACAGTGAACACTGAAGCTTTCTTT. Amino acids: CASGLGTVNTEAFF.

This sequence joins TRBV23-1 and TRBJ1-5, with a tentative D call TRBD1 (5 bases). TRBV23-1 counts as an open reading frame of uncertain function. The ends were cut back, 3 bases at V and 7 bases at J, with 13 bases in the middle. This CDR3 region has 14 residues. In nucleotides, the CDR3 is TGCGCCAGCAGTCAGCGCAGGGAGGTCCAGCCCCAGCATTTT. Protein: CASSQRREVQPQHF.

The chain combines TRBV4-2 with TRBJ2-5; 7 bases match TRBD2. The germline V gene has CDR1 LGHNA and CDR2 YNFKEQ. CDR3 length equals 16 residues. V lost 3 bases to trimming and J lost 2 bases; unmatched junction nucleotides: 9. The CDR3 region is CASSQTLGGEQETQYF. CDR3 bases: TGTGCCAGCAGCCAGACCCTTGGGGGGGAACAAGAGACCCAGTACTTC.

The CDR3 sequence is CSAPGLATYEQYF. DNA for the CDR3: TGCAGTGCTCCGGGACTAGCCACCTACGAGCAGTACTTC. The chain employs TRBV20-1 and TRBJ2-7; 9 bases align to TRBD2. J was trimmed by 2 bases and V by 5 bases; bases with no gene match: 4. Germline V lookup: CDR1 DFQATT, CDR2 SNEGSKA (reference sequence). There are 13 residues in the CDR3.